These 28 T cell receptor beta chains were all obtained from the same sample, sequenced in a study of blood T cell repertoires in COVID-19. The table came from immunoSEQ multiplex PCR; TCRdb's copy has only in-frame clones and leaves some out. Found here are fewer than 150,000 clones, 88% of them singletons; the top ten hold 8% to 11%. Input material: peripheral blood. These receptors were collected from a man in his forties or fifties with active or convalescent COVID-19.

This clone came up once. The chain recombines TRBV3-1 (or the pseudogene TRBV3-2) with TRBJ2-1, with TRBD2 matching over 13 bases. The CDR3 contains 15 residues. The V and J ends lost 4 bases and 15 bases, in that order; junction bases with no gene match: 12. Looked up from germline, CDR1 is LGHDT and CDR2 is YNNKEL (reference sequence). The CDR3 is CASSPRLAGGPPLFF. The DNA for the CDR3 is TGTGCCAGCAGCCCCAGACTAGCGGGAGGTCCTCCCTTGTTCTTC.

V is TRBV9 and J is TRBJ1-3; D ambiguous. CDR3 length equals 12 residues. The V end lost 5 bases, the J end lost 6 bases, and 9 bases lay between the germline ends. CDR1 is SGDLS and CDR2 is YYNGEE in the germline V gene. CDR3 in DNA: TGTGCCAGCAGTGGGCAGACAAACACCATATATTTT. Its translation: CASSGQTNTIYF.

CDR3 nucleotide sequence: TGTGCCAGCAGCCTAGCGGGAGTAAACACCGGGGAGCTGTTTTTT. Protein: CASSLAGVNTGELFF. J is TRBJ2-2 and V is TRBV27, with 10 bases aligning to TRBD2. J gave up 2 bases and V 6 bases, and 3 bases lay outside the gene matches. CDR1 and CDR2 (germline): MNHEY, SMNVEV (reference sequence). CDR3 length equals 15 residues.

The rearrangement joins TRBV2 to TRBJ2-5; D is perhaps TRBD1 (6 bases). CDR1 SNHLY and CDR2 FYNNEI come from the germline V gene. This CDR3 comprises 12 residues. V lost 7 bases and J 2 bases, leaving 8 bases between the germline ends. The CDR3 bases are TGTGCCAGCACAGGGGTGCAAGAGACCCAGTACTTC. Translation gives CASTGVQETQYF.

This clone was observed a single time. The chain has TRBV5-1 and TRBJ2-5; D ambiguous. CDR1 is SGHRS and CDR2 is YFSETQ in the germline V gene. The CDR3 covers 14 residues. The V and J ends lost 2 bases and 0 bases respectively, with 8 bases between them. The CDR3 nucleotides read TGCGCCAGCAGCTTAAACGGTTACCAAGAGACCCAGTACTTC. Its protein is CASSLNGYQETQYF.

The V and J genes are TRBV2 and TRBJ2-2; tentative D call: TRBD2 (5 bases). CDR1 SNHLY and CDR2 FYNNEI come from the germline V gene. V dropped 0 bases and J dropped 1 base, with 9 bases sitting between them. This CDR3 is 16 amino acids long. CDR3 amino acids: CASSEARELNTGELFF. The DNA for the CDR3 is TGTGCCAGCAGTGAAGCGAGGGAGCTGAACACCGGGGAGCTGTTTTTT. The whole variable domain, remainder taken from reference TRBV2 and TRBJ2-2, is EPEVTQTPSHQVTQMGQEVILRCVPISNHLYFYWYRQILGQKVEFLVSFYNNEISEKSEIFDDQFSVERPDGSNFTLKIRSTKLEDSAMYFCASSEARELNTGELFFGEGSRLTVL.

The chain employs TRBV6-2 or TRBV6-3 and TRBJ2-5, with 11 bases matching TRBD1. The germline gives CDR1 MNHEY, CDR2 SVGEGT. V gave up 2 bases and J gave up 4 bases; unmatched junction bases: 9. This CDR3 has 17 residues. The CDR3 loop is CASSYPTSGTGGETQYF. For the CDR3, the DNA is TGTGCCAGCAGTTACCCCACCTCCGGGACAGGGGGAGAGACCCAGTACTTC.

This chain joins TRBV23-1 and TRBJ2-7; 10 positions agree with TRBD2. TRBV23-1 is placed among ORFs of uncertain function. The CDR3 is 14 residues long. J gave up 5 bases and V 7 bases, and 8 bases lay outside the gene matches. This CDR3 is CASTGTSEFHEQYF. CDR3 bases: TGCGCCAGCACCGGGACTAGCGAATTCCACGAGCAGTACTTC.

The CDR3 here is CASRDAAGGIFQETQYF. Here the CDR3 DNA reads TGTGCCAGCAGGGATGCAGCGGGAGGCATCTTCCAAGAGACCCAGTACTTC. The chain joins TRBV7-9 to TRBJ2-5; 9 nucleotides align to TRBD2. With V trimmed by 6 bases and J by 1 base, 12 bases remained unmatched. The CDR3 runs 17 residues. Germline-derived CDR1 and CDR2 are SEHNR and FQNEAQ (reference sequence).

The chain couples TRBV28 to TRBJ1-4; 7 bases agree with TRBD1. The V and J ends lost 2 bases and 10 bases, in that order; junction bases with no gene match: 10. CDR3 length: 15 residues. Germline V gene sequence: CDR1 MDHEN, CDR2 SYDVKM. This CDR3 is CASSLTTGLGGKLFF. Written as DNA, the CDR3 is TGTGCCAGCAGTTTAACGACAGGGTTGGGTGGAAAACTGTTTTTT.

This chain links TRBV28 with TRBJ2-3, with 15 bases identical to TRBD2. V gave up 5 bases and J gave up 6 bases; unmatched junction bases: 6. CDR3 size: 16 residues. In germline, CDR1 is MDHEN, CDR2 SYDVKM. CDR3 protein: CASSPSGLAGGDTQYF. In DNA, the CDR3 is TGTGCCAGCAGTCCCTCAGGACTAGCGGGAGGGGATACGCAGTATTTT.

This chain connects TRBV24-1 to TRBJ2-6, with no clear D. The V gene's germline CDR1 is KGHDR and CDR2 SFDVKD. The CDR3 is 14 amino acids. With 2 bases removed from V and 4 bases from J, the gap between germline ends came to 5 bases. The CDR3 region has the DNA TGTGCCACCAGTGATTGGGCCGGGGCCAACGTCCTGACTTTC. Translated, it gives CATSDWAGANVLTF.

This rearrangement joins TRBV5-6 to TRBJ2-3, with D maybe TRBD1 (5 bases). Germline values: CDR1 SGHDT, CDR2 YYEEEE. The CDR3 covers 15 residues. V was shortened by 4 bases and J by 4 bases, with 16 bases between the two germline ends. The CDR3, as DNA: TGTGCCAGCAGCCCTGGGGCCAGGGTCGCAGATACGCAGTATTTT. Amino acids: CASSPGARVADTQYF.

The V call is TRBV7-2, the J call TRBJ1-5; perhaps TRBD1 as D (6 bases). CDR3 length equals 12 residues. Per germline, CDR1 SGHTA and CDR2 FQGNSA. Trimming removed 5 bases from V and 7 bases from J, with 9 bases in between. This chain's CDR3 is CASSPRGQPQHF. The CDR3 nucleotides read TGTGCCAGCAGCCCCAGGGGACAGCCCCAGCATTTT.

The CDR3 loop reads CASSIYGTDNSPLHF. In nucleotides, the CDR3 is TGTGCCAGTAGTATCTACGGGACAGATAATTCACCCCTCCACTTT. The rearrangement uses TRBV19 and TRBJ1-6; TRBD1 matches 7 bases. Losses at the gene ends were 3 bases for V and 5 bases for J; bases not matched to a gene: 4. CDR1 is LNHDA, CDR2 SQIVND, per germline (reference sequence). CDR3 length: 15 amino acids.

The V gene is TRBV5-5, the J gene TRBJ1-5; 9 bases agree with TRBD1. The CDR3 runs 15 residues. The V segment lost 4 bases and the J segment 4 bases; nucleotides outside the gene matches: 6. Germline V CDR1 and CDR2: SGHKS, YYEKEE (reference sequence). The CDR3 DNA follows: TGTGCCAGCAGCCCGGGACAGGGAGGGAATCAGCCCCAGCATTTT. Protein sequence: CASSPGQGGNQPQHF.

This chain connects TRBV28 to TRBJ1-5, with D hard to call. The CDR3 is 12 residues long. CDR1 MDHEN and CDR2 SYDVKM come from the germline V gene. V lost 3 bases to trimming and J lost 7 bases, with 7 bases between them. The CDR3 region is CASSLSPQPQHF. Here the CDR3 DNA reads TGTGCCAGCAGTTTGAGTCCCCAGCCCCAGCATTTT. Full variable domain (missing parts from reference TRBV28 and TRBJ1-5): DVKVTQSSRYLVKRTGEKVFLECVQDMDHENMFWYRQDPGLGLRLIYFSYDVKMKEKGDIPEGYSVSREKKERFSLILESASTNQTSMYLCASSLSPQPQHFGDGTRLSIL.

The rearrangement uses TRBV6-1 and TRBJ1-2; 10 bases fit TRBD1. The CDR3 is made up of 14 amino acids. V gave up 5 bases and J gave up 8 bases; unmatched junction bases: 8. Germline V lookup: CDR1 MNHNS, CDR2 SASEGT. Written as DNA, the CDR3 is TGTGCCAGCAGTATCGGACAGGGGGGGGGCGGCTACACCTTC. It translates to CASSIGQGGGGYTF.

This chain joins TRBV9 and TRBJ1-1; 9 nucleotides match TRBD1. The CDR3 sequence is 15 residues long. Germline CDR1 is SGDLS and CDR2 is YYNGEE. V was pared by 0 bases and J by 4 bases, with 4 bases of the junction left unmatched. CDR3 sequence reads: CASSVEGQGRTEAFF. The CDR3 DNA reads as TGTGCCAGCAGCGTAGAGGGACAGGGTCGCACTGAAGCTTTCTTT. Full variable domain (remainder filled in from reference TRBV9 and TRBJ1-1): DSGVTQTPKHLITATGQRVTLRCSPRSGDLSVYWYQQSLDQGLQFLIQYYNGEERAKGNILERFSAQQFPDLHSELNLSSLELGDSALYFCASSVEGQGRTEAFFGQGTRLTVV.

This clone was recorded only once. The chain is built from TRBV28 and TRBJ2-7, with 12 nucleotides matching TRBD2. CDR1 is MDHEN and CDR2 is SYDVKM in the germline V gene. The CDR3 extends over 15 amino acids. Trimming at V came to 0 bases and at J to 6 bases, leaving 3 bases not matched to a gene. DNA of the CDR3: TGTGCCAGCAGTTTATGGACTAGCGGGAGCATCGAGCAGTACTTC. It yields the protein CASSLWTSGSIEQYF.

V gene TRBV7-2 combines with J gene TRBJ2-7; 7 nucleotides match TRBD1. CDR1 SGHTA and CDR2 FQGNSA come from the germline V gene. CDR3 length equals 16 residues. The V segment lost 6 bases and the J segment 3 bases; nucleotides outside the gene matches: 14. The CDR3 protein is CASRPQGSFPHYEQYF. As DNA, the CDR3 is TGTGCCAGCAGGCCACAGGGGTCCTTCCCACACTACGAGCAGTACTTC.

This clone was seen only once. V gene TRBV5-6 combines with J gene TRBJ2-7; TRBD1 agrees at 7 bases. This CDR3 comprises 13 residues. Trimming at V came to 5 bases and at J to 2 bases, leaving 4 bases not matched to a gene. Germline V gives CDR1 SGHDT, CDR2 YYEEEE. DNA of the CDR3: TGTGCCAGCAGTTTTGGGACAGCCTACGAGCAGTACTTC. Protein sequence: CASSFGTAYEQYF.

CDR3 sequence reads: CASRKNSGSINTQYF. The CDR3 DNA reads TGTGCCAGTAGGAAAAACAGCGGGAGCATAAATACGCAGTATTTT. The chain links TRBV19 to TRBJ2-3; 8 positions match TRBD2. The trim removed 6 bases at V and 7 bases at J, leaving 12 bases unmatched. Germline V CDR1 and CDR2: LNHDA, SQIVND (reference sequence). The length of the CDR3 is 15 residues.

This chain joins TRBV3-1 (or the pseudogene TRBV3-2) and TRBJ2-2; 7 bases align to TRBD2. The CDR3 runs to 17 residues. Trimming took 3 bases from V and 0 from J; bases not matched to a gene: 7. In germline, CDR1 is LGHDT, CDR2 YNNKEL (reference sequence). The chain's CDR3 is CASSQGGAGANTGELFF. The CDR3 nucleotides are TGTGCCAGCAGCCAGGGTGGGGCGGGAGCGAACACCGGGGAGCTGTTTTTT.

V gene TRBV19 combines with J gene TRBJ2-5, with a weak D call TRBD1 (6 bases). This CDR3 is built from 16 residues. V lost 0 bases, J lost 5 bases, and 16 bases lay in between. Germline values: CDR1 LNHDA, CDR2 SQIVND (reference sequence). The DNA of the CDR3 is TGTGCCAGTAGTATAGATCGGTGGCGGCAGGGGGAGACCCAGTACTTC. This sequence encodes CASSIDRWRQGETQYF.

The V gene is TRBV2, the J gene TRBJ1-4; D is possibly TRBD1 (6 bases). CDR1 is SNHLY and CDR2 is FYNNEI in the germline V gene. CDR3 length: 16 residues. V lost 5 bases, J lost 4 bases, and 17 bases lay in between. CDR3 sequence reads: CASSPGQTLINEKLFF. The CDR3 nucleotides are TGTGCCAGCAGTCCCGGACAGACCTTAATTAATGAAAAACTGTTTTTT.

V usage is TRBV7-9 and J usage is TRBJ1-5; no definite D call. Germline V CDR1 and CDR2: SEHNR, FQNEAQ (reference sequence). V was clipped by 3 bases and J by 5 bases, with 5 bases between them. The CDR3 runs to 12 residues. CDR3 loop: CASSFTDQPQHF. As DNA, the CDR3 is TGTGCCAGCAGCTTTACAGATCAGCCCCAGCATTTT.

The chain employs TRBV3-1 (or the pseudogene TRBV3-2) and TRBJ2-1; 11 nucleotides line up with TRBD2. Germline assignment: CDR1 LGHDT and CDR2 YNNKEL (reference sequence). V dropped 4 bases and J dropped 4; count of bases not matched to a gene: 3. The CDR3 is 15 amino acids. The CDR3, as DNA: TGTGCCAGCAGCCCCGGGACTAGCGGATACAATGAGCAGTTCTTC. Protein product: CASSPGTSGYNEQFF.